This T cell receptor beta chain stems from a study of blood T cell repertoires in COVID-19. About the study: The analysed material was cDNA or gDNA that came from T cells, B-cell-depleted T cells, or PBMCs.

The V and J ends lost 11 bases and 6 bases, in that order; junction bases with no gene match: 6. CDR1 is MNHEY, CDR2 SMNVEV, per germline (reference sequence). The CDR3 loop spans 13 amino acids. In the authors' workflow: Scientists estimated how many nucleated cells there were by amplifying reference gene primers. The assay was immunoSEQ multiplex PCR, and TCRdb's table has in-frame clones only and misses some. That table supplies the V and J calls and clone size; D and trimming were determined from the DNA. The sample consists of over 200,000 clones, more than 70% of them appearing once. Sequenced: peripheral blood. This TCR derives from a man older than 75 with acute or convalescent COVID-19. The chain employs TRBV27 and TRBJ1-6, with TRBD1 matching over 8 bases. CDR3 DNA: TGTGCCGCACGGACAGGGTCTAATTCACCCCTCCACTTT. This encodes CAARTGSNSPLHF.